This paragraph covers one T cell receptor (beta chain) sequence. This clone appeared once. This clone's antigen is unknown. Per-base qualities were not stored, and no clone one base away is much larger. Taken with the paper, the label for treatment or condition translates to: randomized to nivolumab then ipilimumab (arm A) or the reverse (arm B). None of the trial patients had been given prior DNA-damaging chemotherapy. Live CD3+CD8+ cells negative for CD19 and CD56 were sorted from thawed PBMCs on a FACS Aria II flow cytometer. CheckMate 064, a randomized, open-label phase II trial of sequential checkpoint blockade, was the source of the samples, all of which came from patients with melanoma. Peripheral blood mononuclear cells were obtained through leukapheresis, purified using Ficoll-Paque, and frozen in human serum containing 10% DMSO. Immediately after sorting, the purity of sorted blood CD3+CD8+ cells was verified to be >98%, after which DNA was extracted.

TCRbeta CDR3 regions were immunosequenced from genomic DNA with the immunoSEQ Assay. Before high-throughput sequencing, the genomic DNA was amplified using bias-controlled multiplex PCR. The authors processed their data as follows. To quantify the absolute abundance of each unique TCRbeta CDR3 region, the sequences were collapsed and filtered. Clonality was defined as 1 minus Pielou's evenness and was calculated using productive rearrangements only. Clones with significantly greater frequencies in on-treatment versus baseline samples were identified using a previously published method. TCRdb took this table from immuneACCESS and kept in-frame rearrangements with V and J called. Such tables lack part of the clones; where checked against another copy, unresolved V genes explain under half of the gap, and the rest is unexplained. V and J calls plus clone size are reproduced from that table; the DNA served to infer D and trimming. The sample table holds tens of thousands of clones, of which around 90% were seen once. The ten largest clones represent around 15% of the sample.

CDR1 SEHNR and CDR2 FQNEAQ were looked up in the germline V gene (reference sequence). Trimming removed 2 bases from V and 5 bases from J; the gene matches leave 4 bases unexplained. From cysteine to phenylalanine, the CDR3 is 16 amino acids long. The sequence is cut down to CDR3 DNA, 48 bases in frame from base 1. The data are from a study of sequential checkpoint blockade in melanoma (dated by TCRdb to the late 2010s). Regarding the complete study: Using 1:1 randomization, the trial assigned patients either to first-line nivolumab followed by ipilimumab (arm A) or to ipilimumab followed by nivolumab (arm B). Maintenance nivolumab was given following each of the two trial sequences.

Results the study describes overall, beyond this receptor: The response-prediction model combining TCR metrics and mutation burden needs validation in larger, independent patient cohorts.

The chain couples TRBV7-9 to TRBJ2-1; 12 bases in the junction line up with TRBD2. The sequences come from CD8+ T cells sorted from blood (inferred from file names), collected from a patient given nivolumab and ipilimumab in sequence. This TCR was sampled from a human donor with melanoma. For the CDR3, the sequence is CASSLYLAGGHNEQFF. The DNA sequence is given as TGTGCCAGCAGCTTATATCTAGCGGGAGGGCACAATGAGCAGTTCTTC.